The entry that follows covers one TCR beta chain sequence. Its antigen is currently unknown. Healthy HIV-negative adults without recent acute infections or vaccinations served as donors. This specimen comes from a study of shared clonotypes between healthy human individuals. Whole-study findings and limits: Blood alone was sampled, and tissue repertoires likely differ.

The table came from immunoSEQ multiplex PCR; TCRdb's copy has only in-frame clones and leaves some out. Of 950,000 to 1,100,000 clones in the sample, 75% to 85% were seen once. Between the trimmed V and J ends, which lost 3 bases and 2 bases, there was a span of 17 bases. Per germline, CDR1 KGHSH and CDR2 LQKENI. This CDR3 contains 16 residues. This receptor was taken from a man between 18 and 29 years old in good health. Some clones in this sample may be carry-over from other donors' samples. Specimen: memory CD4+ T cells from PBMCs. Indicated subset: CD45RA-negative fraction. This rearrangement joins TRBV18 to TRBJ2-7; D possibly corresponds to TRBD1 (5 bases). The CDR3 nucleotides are TGTGCCAGCTCACCGCGGCAGGGCGCGTCTACCTACGAGCAGTACTTC. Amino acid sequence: CASSPRQGASTYEQYF.